This T cell receptor beta chain was sequenced during a study of T cells after yellow fever vaccination. The study's findings and limits: Weaker, the secondary response had a peak occurring faster, on day 5 versus 15. Once the booster was given, most primary-vaccination clones reappeared, at over 95% for CD4 and roughly 91% for CD8.

A remark on this clonotype: Its specificity is unknown.

TCRdb ran MiXCR on the 5' RACE reads and lists one entry per CDR3 protein. Of hundreds of thousands of distinct CDR3 sequences detected, over 9% appear once; the ten largest clones hold 14% to 15%. The V gene's germline CDR1 is SGHRS and CDR2 YFSETQ. CDR3 size: 15 residues. V lost 2 bases to trimming and J lost 0 bases, with 12 bases between them. The origin of this receptor is a man aged 25 to 45 who received the YFV17D yellow fever vaccine. This chain connects TRBV5-1 to TRBJ2-7, with D tentatively TRBD1 (6 bases). Source: PBMCs, taken on the day of the yellow fever booster vaccination. This chain's CDR3 is CASSFSGTISYEQYF. CDR3 sequence (DNA): TGCGCCAGCAGCTTCTCCGGGACAATCTCCTACGAGCAGTACTTC. Full variable domain (remainder filled in from reference TRBV5-1 and TRBJ2-7): KAGVTQTPRYLIKTRGQQVTLSCSPISGHRSVSWYQQTPGQGLQFLFEYFSETQRNKGNFPGRFSGRQFSNSRSEMNVSTLELGDSALYLCASSFSGTISYEQYFGPGTRLTVT.